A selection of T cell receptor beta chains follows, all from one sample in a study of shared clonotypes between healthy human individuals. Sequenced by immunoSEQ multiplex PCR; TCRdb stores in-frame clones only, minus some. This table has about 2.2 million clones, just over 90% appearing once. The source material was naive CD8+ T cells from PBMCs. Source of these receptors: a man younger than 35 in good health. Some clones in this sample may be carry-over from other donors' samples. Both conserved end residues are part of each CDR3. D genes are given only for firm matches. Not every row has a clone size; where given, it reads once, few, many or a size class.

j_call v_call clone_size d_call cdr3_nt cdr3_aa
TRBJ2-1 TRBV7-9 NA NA TGTGCCAGCACCCCAGGGTGGTTGAATGAGCAGTTCTTC CASTPGWLNEQFF
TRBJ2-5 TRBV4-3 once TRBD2 TGCGCCAGCAGCTGGACTAGCGGGGCCCCAGAGACCCAGTACTTC CASSWTSGAPETQYF
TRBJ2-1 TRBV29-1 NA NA TGCAGCGTTGACATCGGATGGAATGAGCAGTTCTTC CSVDIGWNEQFF
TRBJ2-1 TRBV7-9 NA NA TGTGCCAGCAGCTCACGGAGGACATCGGTTGATGAGCAGTTCTTC CASSSRRTSVDEQFF
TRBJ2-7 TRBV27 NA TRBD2 TGTGCCAGCAGTTTATTGGGTACTAGCGGGAGCTCCTACGAGCAGTACTTC CASSLLGTSGSSYEQYF
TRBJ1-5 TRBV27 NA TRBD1 TGTGCCAGCAGTTTATCCTTCGCTTACAGGGGAGGCAATCAGCCCCAGCATTTT CASSLSFAYRGGNQPQHF
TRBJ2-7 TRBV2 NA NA TGTGCCAGCAGTGAAAGAGGGATCTCCTACGAGCAGTACTTC CASSERGISYEQYF
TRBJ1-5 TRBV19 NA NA TGTGCCAGTAGTATTGACGGGGACCAGCCCCAGCATTTT CASSIDGDQPQHF
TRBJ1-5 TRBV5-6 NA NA TGTGCCAGCAGCGAGGGGGGGAGCAATCAGCCCCAGCATTTT CASSEGGSNQPQHF
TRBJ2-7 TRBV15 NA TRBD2 TGTGCCACCAGCTTCCAGCGGGAGTTCGAGCAGTACTTC CATSFQREFEQYF
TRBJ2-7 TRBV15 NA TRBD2 TGTGCCACCAGCAGCTCGCCACTAGCGGGAGCGGCGAAGTCCTACGAGCAGTACTTC CATSSSPLAGAAKSYEQYF
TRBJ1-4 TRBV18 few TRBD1 TGTGCCAGCTCCGGGACAGGGTACGAACTGTTTTTT CASSGTGYELFF
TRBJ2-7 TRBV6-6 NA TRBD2 TGTGCCAGCATCGGGACTAGTCTCGGCTACGAGCAGTACTTC CASIGTSLGYEQYF
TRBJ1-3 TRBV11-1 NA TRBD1 TGTGCCAGCAGCTGGGACAGGGGCTCTGGAAACACCATATATTTT CASSWDRGSGNTIYF
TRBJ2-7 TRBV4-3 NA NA TGCGCCAGCAGCCAAGGGGTCGCCTTCGACGAGCAGTACTTC CASSQGVAFDEQYF
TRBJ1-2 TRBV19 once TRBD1 TGTGCCAGTAGTACGGGAACGACAGGGGGGCTCTATGGCTACACCTTC CASSTGTTGGLYGYTF
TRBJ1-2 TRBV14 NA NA TGTGCCAGCAGCCCCCCCGGACGGAACTATGGCTACACCTTC CASSPPGRNYGYTF
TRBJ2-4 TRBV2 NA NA TGTGCCAGCAGTGACAGGGAGACGGCAATAGCCAAAAACATTCAGTACTTC CASSDRETAIAKNIQYF
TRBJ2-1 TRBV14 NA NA TGTGCCAGCGCTAAGCGGACAGACCCCTACAATGAGCAGTTCTTC CASAKRTDPYNEQFF
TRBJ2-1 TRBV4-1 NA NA TGCGCCAGCAGCCACGGAGCGGGTGCTAGGAATGAGCAGTTCTTC CASSHGAGARNEQFF
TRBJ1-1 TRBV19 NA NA TGTGCCAGTAGTGTACAGGGTGGAGTTGTCACTGAAGCTTTCTTT CASSVQGGVVTEAFF
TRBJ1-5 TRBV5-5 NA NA TGTGCCAGCAGCGGGGCTCGGGATAGCAATCAGCCCCAGCATTTT CASSGARDSNQPQHF
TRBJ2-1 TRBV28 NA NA TGTGCCAGCAGTCCTTCCTACAATGAGCAGTTCTTC CASSPSYNEQFF
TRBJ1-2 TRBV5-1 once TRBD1 TGCGCCAGCAGCTTTGTGTTGGGACAGGGCTACACCTTC CASSFVLGQGYTF
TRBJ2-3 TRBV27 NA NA TGTGCCAGCAGTCAGTTGGACGGCTACACAGATACGCAGTATTTT CASSQLDGYTDTQYF
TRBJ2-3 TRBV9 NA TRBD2 TGTGCCAGCAGCGTAGCATTAGCGGGTGGCTCAGATACGCAGTATTTT CASSVALAGGSDTQYF
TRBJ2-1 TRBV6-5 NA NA TGTGCCAGCAGTTACTCGGGGGTCCCCTACAATGAGCAGTTCTTC CASSYSGVPYNEQFF
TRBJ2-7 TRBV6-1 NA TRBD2 TGTGCCAGCAGTAGACTAGCGGGAGCCGTTGAGCAGTACTTC CASSRLAGAVEQYF
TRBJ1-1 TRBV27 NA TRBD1 TGTGCCAGCAGTTCTACACAGGGGTTGAAGACTGAAGCTTTCTTT CASSSTQGLKTEAFF
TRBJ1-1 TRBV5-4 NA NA TGTGCCAGCAGCTTGGTTAACACTGAAGCTTTCTTT CASSLVNTEAFF
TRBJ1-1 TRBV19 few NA TGTGCCAGTATTGTTTCCGGGAACACTGAAGCTTTCTTT CASIVSGNTEAFF
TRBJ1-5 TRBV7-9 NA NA TGTGCCAGCAGCCCCGGAAGGGGGGCAGGCCAGCCCCAGCATTTT CASSPGRGAGQPQHF
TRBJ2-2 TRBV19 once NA TGTGCCACCCACCCGACAGCGATTTACACCGGGGAGCTGTTTTTT CATHPTAIYTGELFF
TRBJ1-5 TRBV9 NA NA TGTGCCAGCAGCGTAGGGACAGGCAATCAGCCCCAGCATTTT CASSVGTGNQPQHF
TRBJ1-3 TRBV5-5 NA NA TGTGCCAGCAGCGTCGGGCCCCTACATAGAGGAAACACCATATATTTT CASSVGPLHRGNTIYF
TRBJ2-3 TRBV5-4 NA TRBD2 TGTGCCAGCAGCTTGCCGACTAGCGGGAAGAGCACAGATACGCAGTATTTT CASSLPTSGKSTDTQYF
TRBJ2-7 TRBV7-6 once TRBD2 TGTGCCAGCAGCACATCTAGCGGGAGTCTGTACGAGCAGTACTTC CASSTSSGSLYEQYF
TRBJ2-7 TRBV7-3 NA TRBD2 TGTGCCAGCAGCTTATCGCCTAGCGGGATGTACGAGCAGTACTTC CASSLSPSGMYEQYF
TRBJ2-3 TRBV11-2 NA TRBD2 TGTGCCAGCAGCGCACGACTAGCGGAAAGCACAGATACTACGCAGTATTTT CASSARLAESTDTTQYF
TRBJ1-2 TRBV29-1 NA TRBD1 TGCAGCGTCTTAGACAGGGCTAACTATGGCTACACCTTC CSVLDRANYGYTF
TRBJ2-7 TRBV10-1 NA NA TGCGCCAGCAGTGAGTCTCGATTTAGAGTCTACGAGCAGTACTTC CASSESRFRVYEQYF
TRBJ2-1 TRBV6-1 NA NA TGTGCCAGCAGTGAAAATCGGGATGAGCAGTTCTTC CASSENRDEQFF
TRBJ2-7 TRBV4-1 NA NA TGCGCCAGCAGCCAATACAGGGCCTACGAGCAGTACTTC CASSQYRAYEQYF
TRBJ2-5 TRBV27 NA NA TGTGCCAGCAGTCCCAATTGGGGGGGCCACGTGACCCAGTACTTC CASSPNWGGHVTQYF
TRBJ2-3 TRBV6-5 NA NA TGTGCCAGCAGTTACAACGGGAGAGGGACAGATACGCAGTATTTT CASSYNGRGTDTQYF
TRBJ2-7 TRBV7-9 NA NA TGTGCCAGCAGCTTATTGAAGGGCTACGAGCAGTACTTC CASSLLKGYEQYF
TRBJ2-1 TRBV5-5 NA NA TGTGCCAGCAGCGCCTCGGGGAGAAATGAGCAGTTCTTC CASSASGRNEQFF
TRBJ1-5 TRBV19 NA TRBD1 TGTGCCAGTAGTATTGGGACAGACAATCAGCCCCAGCATTTT CASSIGTDNQPQHF
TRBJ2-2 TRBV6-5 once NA TGTGCCAGCACCGACGGGACTCGCGGCACCGGGGAGCTGTTTTTT CASTDGTRGTGELFF
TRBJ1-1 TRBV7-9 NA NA TGTGCCAGCAGCTTCGGGCAGTTTGAAGCTTTCTTT CASSFGQFEAFF
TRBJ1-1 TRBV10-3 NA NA TGTGCCATCAGTCCGGGACAGAACACTGAAGCTTTCTTT CAISPGQNTEAFF
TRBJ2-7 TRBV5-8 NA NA TGTGCCAGCAGCTTTTGGGGCACCTCCTACGAGCAGTACTTC CASSFWGTSYEQYF
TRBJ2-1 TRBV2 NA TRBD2 TGTGCCAGCAAGTCTAGCGGTACGAGCTCCTACAATGAGCAGTTCTTC CASKSSGTSSYNEQFF
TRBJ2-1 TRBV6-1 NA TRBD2 TGTGCCAGCAGTGAGAGAAGCGGGAGGGTGTTCAATGAGCAGTTCTTC CASSERSGRVFNEQFF
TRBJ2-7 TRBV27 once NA TGTGCCAGCAGGGCTCCCGGGCAGGCCCCGGGCGAGCAGTACTTC CASRAPGQAPGEQYF